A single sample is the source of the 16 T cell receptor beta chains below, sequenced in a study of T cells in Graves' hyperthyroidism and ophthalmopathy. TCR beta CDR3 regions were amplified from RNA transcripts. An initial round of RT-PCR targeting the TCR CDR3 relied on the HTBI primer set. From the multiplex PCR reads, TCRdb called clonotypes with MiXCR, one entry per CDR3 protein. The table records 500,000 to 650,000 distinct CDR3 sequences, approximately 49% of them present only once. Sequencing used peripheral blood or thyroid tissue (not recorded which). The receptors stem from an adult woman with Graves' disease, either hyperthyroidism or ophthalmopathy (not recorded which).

CDR3 nucleotides: TGTGCCAGCAGCTCAGGGGGATCTGCTTTCTTT. Residues: CASSSGGSAFF. The genes are TRBV7-9 and TRBJ1-1; 7 bases agree with TRBD1. Trimming removed 4 bases from V and 11 bases from J; junction bases left unmatched: 4. Germline loops: CDR1 SEHNR, CDR2 FQNEAQ (reference sequence). There are 11 residues in the CDR3.

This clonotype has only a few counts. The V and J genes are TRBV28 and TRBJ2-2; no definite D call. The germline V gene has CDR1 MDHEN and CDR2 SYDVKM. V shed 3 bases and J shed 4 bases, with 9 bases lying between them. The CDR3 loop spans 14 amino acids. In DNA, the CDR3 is TGTGCCAGCAGTTTGGGCACATCCACCGGGGAGCTGTTTTTT. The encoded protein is CASSLGTSTGELFF.

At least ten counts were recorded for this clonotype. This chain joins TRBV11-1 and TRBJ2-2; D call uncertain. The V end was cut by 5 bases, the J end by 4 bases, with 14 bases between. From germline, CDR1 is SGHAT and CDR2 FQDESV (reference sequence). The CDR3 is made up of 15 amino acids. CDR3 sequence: CASSLGVDPTGELFF. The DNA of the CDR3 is TGTGCCAGCAGCCTTGGCGTCGACCCCACCGGGGAGCTGTTTTTT.

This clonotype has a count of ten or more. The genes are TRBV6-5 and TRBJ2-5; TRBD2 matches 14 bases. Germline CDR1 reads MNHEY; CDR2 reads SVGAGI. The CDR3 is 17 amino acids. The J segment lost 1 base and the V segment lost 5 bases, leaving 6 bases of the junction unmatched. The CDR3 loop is CASSPGTSGSGQETQYF. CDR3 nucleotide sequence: TGTGCCAGCAGTCCCGGGACTAGCGGGAGCGGCCAAGAGACCCAGTACTTC.

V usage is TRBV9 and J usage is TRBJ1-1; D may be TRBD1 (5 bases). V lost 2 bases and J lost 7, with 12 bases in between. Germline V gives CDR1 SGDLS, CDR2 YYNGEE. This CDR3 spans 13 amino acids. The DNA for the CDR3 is TGTGCCAGCAGCGTGGGGCCACCGGGTGAAGCTTTCTTT. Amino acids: CASSVGPPGEAFF.

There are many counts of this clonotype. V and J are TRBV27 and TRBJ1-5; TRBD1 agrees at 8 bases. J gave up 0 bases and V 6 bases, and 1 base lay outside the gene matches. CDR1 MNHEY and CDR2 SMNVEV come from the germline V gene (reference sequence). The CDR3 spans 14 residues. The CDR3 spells CASRGTGSNQPQHF. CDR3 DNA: TGTGCCAGCAGGGGGACAGGTAGCAATCAGCCCCAGCATTTT.

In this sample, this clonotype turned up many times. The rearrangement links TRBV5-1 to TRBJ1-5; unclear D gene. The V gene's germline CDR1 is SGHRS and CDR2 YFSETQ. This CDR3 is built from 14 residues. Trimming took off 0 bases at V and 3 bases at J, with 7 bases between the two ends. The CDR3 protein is CASSLEPDNQPQHF. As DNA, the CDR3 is TGCGCCAGCAGCTTGGAGCCAGACAATCAGCCCCAGCATTTT. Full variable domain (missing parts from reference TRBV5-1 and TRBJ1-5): KAGVTQTPRYLIKTRGQQVTLSCSPISGHRSVSWYQQTPGQGLQFLFEYFSETQRNKGNFPGRFSGRQFSNSRSEMNVSTLELGDSALYLCASSLEPDNQPQHFGDGTRLSIL.

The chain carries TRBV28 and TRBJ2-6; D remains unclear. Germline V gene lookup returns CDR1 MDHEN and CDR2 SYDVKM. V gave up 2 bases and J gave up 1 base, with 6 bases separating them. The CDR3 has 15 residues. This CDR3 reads CASSLRKSGANVLTF. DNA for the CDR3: TGTGCCAGCAGTTTAAGGAAATCTGGGGCCAACGTCCTGACTTTC.

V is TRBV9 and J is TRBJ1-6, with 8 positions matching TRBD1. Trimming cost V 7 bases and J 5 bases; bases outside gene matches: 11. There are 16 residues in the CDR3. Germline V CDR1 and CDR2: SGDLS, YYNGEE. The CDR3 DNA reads TGTGCCAGCGGCCCGCGGACAGGGCCAAATAATTCACCCCTCCACTTT. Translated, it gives CASGPRTGPNNSPLHF.

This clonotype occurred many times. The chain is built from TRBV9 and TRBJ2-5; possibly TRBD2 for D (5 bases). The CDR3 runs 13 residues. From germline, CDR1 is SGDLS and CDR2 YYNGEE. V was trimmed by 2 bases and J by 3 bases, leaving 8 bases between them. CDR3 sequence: CASSVGSEETQYF. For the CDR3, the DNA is TGTGCCAGCAGCGTGGGGAGTGAAGAGACCCAGTACTTC.

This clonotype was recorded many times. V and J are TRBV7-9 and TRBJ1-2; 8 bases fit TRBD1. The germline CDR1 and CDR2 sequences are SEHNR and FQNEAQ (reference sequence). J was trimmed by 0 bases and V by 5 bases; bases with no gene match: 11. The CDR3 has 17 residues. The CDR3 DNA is TGTGCCAGCAGCGATCTGGACAGGGACCCTTCTAACTATGGCTACACCTTC. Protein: CASSDLDRDPSNYGYTF.

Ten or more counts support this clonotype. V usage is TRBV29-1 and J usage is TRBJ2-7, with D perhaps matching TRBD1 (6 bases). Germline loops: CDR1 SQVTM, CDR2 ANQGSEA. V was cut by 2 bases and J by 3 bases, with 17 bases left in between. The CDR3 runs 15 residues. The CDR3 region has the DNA TGCAGCGTTGAAAGGAGGCAGGGGAAAAGCTACGAGCAGTACTTC. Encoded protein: CSVERRQGKSYEQYF.

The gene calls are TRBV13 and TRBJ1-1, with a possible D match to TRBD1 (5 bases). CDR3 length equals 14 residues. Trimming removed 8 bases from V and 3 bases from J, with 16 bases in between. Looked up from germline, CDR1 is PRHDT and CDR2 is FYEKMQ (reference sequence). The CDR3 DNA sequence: TGTGCCAGCGGCGAAACGCGCAGGGACACTGAAGCTTTCTTT. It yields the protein CASGETRRDTEAFF.

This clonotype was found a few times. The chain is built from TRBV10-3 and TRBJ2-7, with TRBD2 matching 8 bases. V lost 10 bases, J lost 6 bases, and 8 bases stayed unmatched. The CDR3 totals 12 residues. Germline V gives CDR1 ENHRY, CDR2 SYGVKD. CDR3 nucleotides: TGTGCCAGCTCACCGGGACTAGGCGAGCAGTACTTC. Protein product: CASSPGLGEQYF.

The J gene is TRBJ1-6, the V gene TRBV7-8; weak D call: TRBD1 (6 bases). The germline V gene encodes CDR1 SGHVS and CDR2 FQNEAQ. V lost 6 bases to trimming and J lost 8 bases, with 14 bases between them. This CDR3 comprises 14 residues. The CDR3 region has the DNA TGTGCCAGCAGATTCGTAGGGGGAGATTCACCCCTCCACTTT. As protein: CASRFVGGDSPLHF.

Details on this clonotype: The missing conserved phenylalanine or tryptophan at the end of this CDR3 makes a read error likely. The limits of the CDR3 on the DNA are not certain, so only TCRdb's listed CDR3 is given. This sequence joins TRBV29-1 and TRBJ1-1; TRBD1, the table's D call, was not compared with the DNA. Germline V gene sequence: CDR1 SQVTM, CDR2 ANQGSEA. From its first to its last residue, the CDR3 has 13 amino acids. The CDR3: CSVVRQGGTEAFL.